The next 16 T cell receptor beta chains were all read from a single sample in a study of blood T cell repertoires in COVID-19. Clones were read by immunoSEQ multiplex PCR, and TCRdb kept only the in-frame ones, dropping some. The sample lists about 160,000 clones; around 87% were seen once. The source material was peripheral blood. These receptors were taken from a man aged 18-30 years with COVID-19, enrolled during active disease.

The CDR3 here is CASSSTGNSPLHF. The CDR3 DNA follows: TGTGCCAGCAGCTCGACAGGGAATTCACCCCTCCACTTT. The chain recombines TRBV7-9 with TRBJ1-6; 7 bases map to TRBD1. Germline CDR1 reads SEHNR; CDR2 reads FQNEAQ (reference sequence). The CDR3 is made up of 13 amino acids. V trimming: 4 bases; J trimming: 7 bases; junction bases outside the gene matches: 1.

This chain joins TRBV7-9 and TRBJ2-1; D not certain. Trimming took off 6 bases at V and 5 bases at J, with 2 bases between the two ends. Germline V CDR1 and CDR2: SEHNR, FQNEAQ (reference sequence). This CDR3 has 10 residues. The CDR3 bases are TGTGCCAGCAGTAACAATGAGCAGTTCTTC. It encodes CASSNNEQFF.

This clone has only one observation. J is TRBJ2-3 and V is TRBV5-5; 12 nucleotides agree with TRBD2. V trimming: 4 bases; J trimming: 4 bases; junction bases outside the gene matches: 7. This CDR3 contains 16 residues. Per germline, CDR1 SGHKS and CDR2 YYEKEE (reference sequence). CDR3 DNA: TGTGCCAGCAGCCCACGGACTAGCGGGATGGCAGATACGCAGTATTTT. It specifies CASSPRTSGMADTQYF.

The J gene is TRBJ2-7, the V gene TRBV10-3; D is possibly TRBD1 (6 bases). The V end lost 3 bases, the J end lost 3 bases, and 12 bases lay between the germline ends. Germline assignment: CDR1 ENHRY and CDR2 SYGVKD. This CDR3 has 14 amino acids. Written as DNA, the CDR3 is TGTGCCATCAGTGAACTAGGGGGAATCTACGAGCAGTACTTC. It codes for CAISELGGIYEQYF.

V gene TRBV10-3 combines with J gene TRBJ1-3; D call uncertain. Trimming shortened V by 0 bases and J by 4 bases, and 4 bases separated the two germline ends. Looked up from germline, CDR1 is ENHRY and CDR2 is SYGVKD. The CDR3 is made up of 13 amino acids. As DNA, the CDR3 is TGTGCCATCAGTGAGTCGAGGGGAAACACCATATATTTT. Translated, it gives CAISESRGNTIYF.

The V and J genes are TRBV9 and TRBJ2-3; D is uncertain. With 1 base removed from V and 2 bases from J, the gap between germline ends came to 11 bases. This CDR3 is built from 15 residues. CDR1 is SGDLS, CDR2 YYNGEE, per germline. The CDR3 region has the DNA TGTGCCAGCAGCGTACGAGATAGATACACAGATACGCAGTATTTT. Translation: CASSVRDRYTDTQYF.

A single count supports this clone. The chain uses TRBV15 and TRBJ2-3; D gene ambiguous. Germline CDR1 is LNHNV and CDR2 is YYDKDF (reference sequence). This CDR3 region has 13 residues. V lost 5 bases and J lost 1, with 7 bases in between. CDR3 region: CATSPRGTDTQYF. As DNA, the CDR3 is TGTGCCACCAGCCCCCGGGGCACAGATACGCAGTATTTT.

The V call is TRBV5-6, the J call TRBJ2-7; 8 bases are a match to TRBD1. Germline V gives CDR1 SGHDT, CDR2 YYEEEE. CDR3 length: 13 residues. Losses at the gene ends were 4 bases for V and 4 bases for J; bases not matched to a gene: 4. CDR3 DNA sequence: TGTGCCAGCAGCAGCAGGGGGCTATACGAGCAGTACTTC. It codes for CASSSRGLYEQYF.

The chain carries TRBV6-5 and TRBJ2-7; unclear D gene. The CDR3 covers 13 residues. Germline values: CDR1 MNHEY, CDR2 SVGAGI. The ends were cut back, 0 bases at V and 1 base at J, with 4 bases in the middle. Here the CDR3 DNA reads TGTGCCAGCAGTTACTCCGGTTCCTACGAGCAGTACTTC. Amino acid sequence: CASSYSGSYEQYF.

CDR3 in DNA: TGTGCCACCAGTGAGCATAGCGGGAGGGCCGGCAATGAGCAGTTCTTC. Translation: CATSEHSGRAGNEQFF. J is TRBJ2-1 and V is TRBV24-1; TRBD2 agrees at 11 bases. Germline V lookup: CDR1 KGHDR, CDR2 SFDVKD. V lost 4 bases, J lost 6 bases, and 7 bases stayed unmatched. The CDR3 loop spans 16 amino acids.

In its sample, this clone was seen once. The chain recombines TRBV10-3 with TRBJ1-2, with 7 positions matching TRBD1. Germline V gene lookup returns CDR1 ENHRY and CDR2 SYGVKD. This CDR3 spans 13 amino acids. The trim removed 6 bases at V and 3 bases at J, leaving 4 bases unmatched. DNA for the CDR3: TGTGCCATCAGGCCCGGGACAGACTATGGCTACACCTTC. Protein product: CAIRPGTDYGYTF.

This rearrangement joins TRBV4-2 to TRBJ1-1; 11 positions match TRBD1. Looked up from germline, CDR1 is LGHNA and CDR2 is YNFKEQ. The CDR3 covers 16 residues. V shed 4 bases and J 1 base; nucleotides not matched to a gene: 5. The CDR3 loop is CASSRGQGVQNTEAFF. CDR3 nucleotide sequence: TGTGCCAGCAGCCGGGGACAGGGGGTGCAGAACACTGAAGCTTTCTTT.

This chain joins TRBV28 and TRBJ2-1; TRBD1 matches 9 bases. With V trimmed by 7 bases and J by 2 bases, 6 bases remained unmatched. The germline V gene has CDR1 MDHEN and CDR2 SYDVKM. This CDR3 region has 15 residues. This CDR3 reads CASTRTGAAYNEQFF. DNA of the CDR3: TGTGCCAGCACCCGGACAGGGGCCGCCTACAATGAGCAGTTCTTC.

This clone was seen once. The chain carries TRBV7-9 and TRBJ1-5, with TRBD1 matching over 7 bases. The CDR3 has 15 amino acids. Germline lookup yields CDR1 SEHNR and CDR2 FQNEAQ (reference sequence). J was trimmed by 1 base and V by 6 bases; bases with no gene match: 6. In DNA form, the CDR3 reads TGTGCCAGCAGTTACGGGGACAGCAGCAATCAGCCCCAGCATTTT. Its translation: CASSYGDSSNQPQHF. Full variable domain (rest looked up from reference TRBV7-9 and TRBJ1-5): DTGVSQNPRHKITKRGQNVTFRCDPISEHNRLYWYRQTLGQGPEFLTYFQNEAQLEKSRLLSDRFSAERPKGSFSTLEIQRTEQGDSAMYLCASSYGDSSNQPQHFGDGTRLSIL.

V gene TRBV7-9 combines with J gene TRBJ1-6; weak D call: TRBD1 (6 bases). This CDR3 comprises 15 residues. Per germline, CDR1 SEHNR and CDR2 FQNEAQ (reference sequence). Trimming took off 4 bases at V and 5 bases at J, with 12 bases between the two ends. The CDR3 sequence is CASSSDSFNNSPLHF. The CDR3 nucleotides read TGTGCCAGCAGCTCGGACAGCTTCAATAATTCACCCCTCCACTTT.

A word on this clone: At the DNA level, this CDR3 is encoded by other sequences in the same sample as well. V and J are TRBV7-2 and TRBJ1-1; 12 bases are shared with TRBD1. The CDR3 extends over 17 amino acids. Trimming removed 3 bases from V and 10 bases from J; junction bases left unmatched: 15. Germline CDR1 is SGHTA and CDR2 is FQGNSA. In DNA, the CDR3 is TGTGCCAGCAGCTTTGCTGGGACAGGGGGCATAAGTCTTGGAGCTTTCTTT. Translating gives CASSFAGTGGISLGAFF.